This T cell receptor (beta chain) was documented in a study of T-cell reconstitution after alpha-beta-depleted transplantation in children. Unique molecular identifiers were incorporated when the TCRbeta library was constructed. TCRdb ran MiXCR on the PCR reads and lists one entry per CDR3 protein. The table lists 900,000 or so distinct CDR3 sequences, 15% to 20% of them singletons. Deletions cut 1 base from V and 4 bases from J, with 14 bases between. The CDR3 length is 16 residues. CDR1 is LGHDT and CDR2 is YNNKEL in the germline V gene (reference sequence). This TCR was sampled from a male patient younger than 18 who had a stem cell transplant for acute lymphoblastic leukemia, so the T cells may come from the graft donor. Sequenced material: PBMCs, mostly from graft donor cells, taken 360 days after TCRalphabeta/CD19-depleted stem cell transplant. This chain connects TRBV3-1 to TRBJ2-1; weak D call: TRBD1 (5 bases). CDR3 loop: CASSQGSRVLYNEQFF. The CDR3, as DNA: TGTGCCAGCAGCCAAGGATCCAGGGTTCTTTACAATGAGCAGTTCTTC.